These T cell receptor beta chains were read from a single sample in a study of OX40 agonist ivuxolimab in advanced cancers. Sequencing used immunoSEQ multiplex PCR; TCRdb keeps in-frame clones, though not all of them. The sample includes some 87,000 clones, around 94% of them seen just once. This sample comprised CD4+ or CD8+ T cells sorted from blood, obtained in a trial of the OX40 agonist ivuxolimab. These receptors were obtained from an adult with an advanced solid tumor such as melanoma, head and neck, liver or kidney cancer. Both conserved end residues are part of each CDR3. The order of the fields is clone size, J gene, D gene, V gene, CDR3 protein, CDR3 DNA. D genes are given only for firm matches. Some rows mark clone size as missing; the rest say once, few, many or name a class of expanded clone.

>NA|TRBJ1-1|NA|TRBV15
CATSRDPGTEAFF
TGTGCCACCAGCAGAGATCCGGGGACTGAAGCTTTCTTT
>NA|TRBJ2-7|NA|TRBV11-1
CASSLWDYEQYF
TGTGCCAGCAGCTTGTGGGACTACGAGCAGTACTTC
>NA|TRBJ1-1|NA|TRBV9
CASSVGLGGTEAFF
TGTGCCAGCAGCGTAGGACTTGGAGGGACTGAAGCTTTCTTT
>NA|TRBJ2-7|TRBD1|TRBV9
CASSPLRDRGYEQYF
TGTGCCAGCAGCCCCCTCCGGGACAGAGGTTACGAGCAGTACTTC
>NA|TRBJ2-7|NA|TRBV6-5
CASSYRETYEQYF
TGTGCCAGCAGTTACAGGGAAACCTACGAGCAGTACTTC
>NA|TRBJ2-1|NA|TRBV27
CASSLMVGGNEQFF
TGTGCCAGCAGTTTAATGGTGGGGGGCAATGAGCAGTTCTTC
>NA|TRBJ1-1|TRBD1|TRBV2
CASRVGQIDTEAFF
TGTGCCAGCAGGGTGGGACAGATTGACACTGAAGCTTTCTTT
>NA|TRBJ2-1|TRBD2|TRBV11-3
CASRPSGTSGTYEQFF
TGTGCCAGCAGACCTTCCGGGACTAGCGGGACCTATGAGCAGTTCTTC
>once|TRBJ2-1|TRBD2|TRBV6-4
CASSVPLAGGQDEQFF
TGTGCCAGCAGTGTCCCGCTAGCGGGGGGGCAGGACGAGCAGTTCTTC
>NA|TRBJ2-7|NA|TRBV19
CASSQERGTGREQYF
TGTGCCAGTAGCCAAGAGCGGGGGACAGGGCGCGAGCAGTACTTC
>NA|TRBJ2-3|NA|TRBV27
CASSLRSTDTQYF
TGTGCCAGCAGTTTACGGAGCACAGATACGCAGTATTTT
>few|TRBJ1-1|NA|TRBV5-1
CASSLDTEAFF
TGCGCCAGCAGCTTGGACACTGAAGCTTTCTTT
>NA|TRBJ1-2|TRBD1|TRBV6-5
CASSPQGGGSGYTF
TGTGCCAGCAGCCCCCAGGGGGGCGGGTCTGGCTACACCTTC
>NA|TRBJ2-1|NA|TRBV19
CASSIIPGNEQFF
TGTGCCAGTAGTATAATACCGGGAAATGAGCAGTTCTTC
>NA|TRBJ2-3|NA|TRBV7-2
CASSLDIRGGQTDTQYF
TGTGCCAGCAGCTTAGACATACGGGGAGGACAGACAGATACGCAGTATTTT
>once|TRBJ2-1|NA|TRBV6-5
CASSGDIVQYNEQFF
TGTGCCAGCAGTGGGGACATCGTACAGTACAATGAGCAGTTCTTC
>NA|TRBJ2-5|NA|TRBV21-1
CASSEGPHQETQYF
TGTGCCAGCAGCGAGGGACCGCACCAAGAGACCCAGTACTTC
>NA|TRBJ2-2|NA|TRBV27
CASSLRPGEHRGAVF
TGTGCCAGCAGCCTGCGCCCGGGCGAACACCGGGGAGCTGTTTTT
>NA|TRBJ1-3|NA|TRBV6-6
CASSYSGNSGNTIYF
TGTGCCAGCAGTTACTCTGGGAATTCGGGGAACACCATATATTTT
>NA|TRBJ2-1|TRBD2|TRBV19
CASTRSGTSGSSSEQFF
TGTGCCAGTACTCGCTCCGGGACTAGCGGGAGTTCGAGTGAGCAGTTCTTC
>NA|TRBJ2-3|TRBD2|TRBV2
CASHGGWREDTDTQYF
TGTGCCAGTCATGGAGGGTGGCGGGAGGACACAGATACGCAGTATTTT
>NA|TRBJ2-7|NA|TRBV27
CASSLRQDISYEQYF
TGTGCCAGCAGTTTAAGGCAGGACATCTCCTACGAGCAGTACTTC